This is a list of T cell receptor beta chains from one sample in a study of blood T cell repertoires in COVID-19. Sequenced by immunoSEQ multiplex PCR; TCRdb stores in-frame clones only, minus some. The repertoire includes around 450,000 clones, nearly 90% of them detected once, and roughly 1.9% sits in the top ten. The specimen was PBMCs or T cells enriched from blood (not recorded which). Source of these receptors: a young woman with acute COVID-19. The CDR3 runs from the conserved cysteine through the conserved F or W. D genes are given only for firm matches. Rows give clone size only sometimes, using once, few, many, or a class for an expanded clone.

>NA|TRBV7-9|TRBJ2-1|NA
CASSYLAISYNEQFF
TGTGCCAGCAGTTATCTAGCGATCTCCTACAATGAGCAGTTCTTC
>NA|TRBV20-1|TRBJ2-1|NA
CSATSHEQFF
TGCAGTGCAACTAGCCATGAGCAGTTCTTC
>NA|TRBV7-9|TRBJ2-7|NA
CASSRADYQYF
TGTGCCAGCAGCCGAGCGGATTATCAGTACTTC
>NA|TRBV6-2/TRBV6-3|TRBJ1-3|NA
CASSYESQYGNTIYF
TGTGCCAGCAGTTACGAGTCACAGTACGGAAACACCATATATTTT
>TRBD1|TRBV19|TRBJ1-6|NA
CASSPTGAGSPLHF
TGTGCCAGTAGCCCAACAGGGGCGGGATCACCCCTCCACTTT
>TRBD1|TRBV9|TRBJ2-7|NA
CASSPNRGFAYEQYF
TGTGCCAGCAGCCCGAACAGGGGTTTCGCCTACGAGCAGTACTTC
>NA|TRBV4-1|TRBJ1-2|NA
CASSHTPEQGYGYTF
TGCGCCAGCAGCCACACCCCGGAACAGGGCTATGGCTACACCTTC
>TRBD2|TRBV7-9|TRBJ2-7|few
CASSPGTSGKLSYEQYF
TGTGCCAGCAGCCCCGGGACTAGCGGAAAGTTATCCTACGAGCAGTACTTC
>NA|TRBV7-2|TRBJ2-7|NA
CASSAQGYEQYF
TGTGCCAGCAGCGCCCAGGGTTACGAGCAGTACTTC
>TRBD1|TRBV7-9|TRBJ2-7|NA
CASSTTGTGTSEQYF
TGTGCCAGCAGCACGACCGGGACAGGGACAAGCGAGCAGTACTTC
>TRBD1|TRBV18|TRBJ1-5|NA
CASSPTTGPYQPQHF
TGTGCCAGCTCACCAACGACAGGGCCCTATCAGCCCCAGCATTTT
>NA|TRBV5-4|TRBJ2-5|once
CASSLVGSKETQYF
TGTGCCAGCAGCTTGGTTGGTAGTAAAGAGACCCAGTACTTC
>NA|TRBV27|TRBJ2-3|once
CASRRVGTDTQYF
TGTGCCAGCAGGCGTGTCGGCACAGATACGCAGTATTTT
>TRBD1|TRBV19|TRBJ1-5|NA
CASSTGQGGMAQHF
TGTGCCAGTAGCACGGGACAGGGGGGGATGGCCCAGCATTTT
>TRBD1|TRBV7-3|TRBJ2-2|NA
CASSGQATGELFF
TGTGCCAGCAGCGGACAGGCCACCGGGGAGCTGTTTTTT
>TRBD1|TRBV9|TRBJ2-3|NA
CASSAGGSQDTQYF
TGTGCCAGCAGCGCAGGGGGATCACAAGATACGCAGTATTTT
>TRBD2|TRBV6-5|TRBJ2-1|once
CASSRSGRSYNEQFF
TGTGCCAGCAGCCGTAGCGGGCGGTCCTACAATGAGCAGTTCTTC
>TRBD2|TRBV29-1|TRBJ2-1|NA
CSVVGGGGSYNEQFF
TGCAGCGTTGTTGGCGGGGGGGGATCCTACAATGAGCAGTTCTTC
>TRBD1|TRBV20-1|TRBJ2-7|once
CSGTGGYEQYF
TGCAGTGGGACAGGGGGCTACGAGCAGTACTTC
>TRBD2|TRBV10-2|TRBJ2-5|NA
CASSETGTSATLEETQYF
TGCGCCAGCAGTGAGACTGGGACTAGCGCGACCTTAGAAGAGACCCAGTACTTC
>TRBD1|TRBV9|TRBJ1-1|few
CASSVDGTANTEAFF
TGTGCCAGCAGCGTAGACGGGACAGCGAACACTGAAGCTTTCTTT
>NA|TRBV6-5|TRBJ2-5|NA
CASTRRTSQETQYF
TGTGCCAGCACTAGGAGGACTTCGCAAGAGACCCAGTACTTC
>TRBD2|TRBV4-1|TRBJ2-5|NA
CASSQGVAGAQTQYF
TGCGCCAGCAGCCAAGGGGTAGCGGGGGCGCAGACCCAGTACTTC
>TRBD2|TRBV5-5|TRBJ2-2|NA
CASSITSGTRGTGELFF
TGTGCCAGCAGCATAACCTCCGGGACTAGGGGCACCGGGGAGCTGTTTTTT
>NA|TRBV10-3|TRBJ2-3|NA
CAISEFVAQSTDTQYF
TGTGCCATCAGTGAGTTTGTGGCTCAGAGCACAGATACGCAGTATTTT
>NA|TRBV7-2|TRBJ2-4|NA
CASSEGQIVKNIQYF
TGTGCCAGCAGCGAAGGACAGATAGTCAAAAACATTCAGTACTTC
>NA|TRBV3-1/TRBV3-2|TRBJ1-2|NA
CASTLGVSSGGYTF
TGTGCCAGCACCCTAGGGGTGAGTTCCGGTGGCTACACCTTC
>NA|TRBV9|TRBJ1-1|NA
CASSEQPGGPNTEAFF
TGTGCCAGCAGCGAACAGCCGGGGGGGCCGAACACTGAAGCTTTCTTT
>NA|TRBV23-1|TRBJ2-5|once
CASNHKGDLWVRAEETQYF
TGCGCCAGCAACCATAAGGGGGATTTGTGGGTCCGGGCAGAAGAGACCCAGTACTTC
>TRBD2|TRBV28|TRBJ2-5|once
CASRNTLAGGVRETQYF
TGTGCCAGCAGAAATACGTTAGCGGGAGGGGTTCGAGAGACCCAGTACTTC
>TRBD2|TRBV7-2|TRBJ2-5|NA
CASSFGLWGGLQETQYF
TGTGCCAGCAGCTTCGGTCTATGGGGGGGACTACAAGAGACCCAGTACTTC
>TRBD2|TRBV7-3|TRBJ2-5|NA
CASSLTGGGGETQYF
TGTGCCAGCAGCTTAACTGGCGGGGGAGGAGAGACCCAGTACTTC
>NA|TRBV28|TRBJ1-1|NA
CASSTPAGTEAFF
TGTGCCAGCAGTACTCCCGCGGGGACTGAAGCTTTCTTT
>TRBD1|TRBV5-1|TRBJ1-1|NA
CASSTGQANTEAFF
TGCGCCAGCAGCACCGGACAGGCGAACACTGAAGCTTTCTTT
>TRBD2|TRBV28|TRBJ2-2|NA
CASSFGAGGRANTGELFF
TGTGCCAGCAGCTTTGGAGCGGGAGGGAGAGCGAACACCGGGGAGCTGTTTTTT
>NA|TRBV24-1|TRBJ2-4|NA
CATSDGTRNIQYF
TGTGCCACCAGTGATGGGACACGAAACATTCAGTACTTC
>NA|TRBV14|TRBJ1-3|NA
CASSQARQSNTIYF
TGTGCCAGCAGCCAAGCTCGACAGTCAAACACCATATATTTT
>NA|TRBV6-2/TRBV6-3|TRBJ2-1|NA
CASSYSRFEQFF
TGTGCCAGCAGTTACTCGAGATTTGAGCAGTTCTTC
>NA|TRBV7-2|TRBJ2-1|NA
CASSQSWEPYNEQFF
TGTGCCAGCAGCCAATCGTGGGAGCCCTACAATGAGCAGTTCTTC
>TRBD1|TRBV5-8|TRBJ1-2|NA
CASRHTQGAGYGYTF
TGTGCCAGCAGGCATACACAGGGGGCCGGCTATGGCTACACCTTC
>NA|TRBV24-1|TRBJ2-2|NA
CATSDRAGELFF
TGTGCCACCAGTGATAGAGCGGGGGAGCTGTTTTTT
>TRBD1|TRBV9|TRBJ2-6|NA
CASSAVDRAGANVLTF
TGTGCCAGCAGCGCTGTGGACAGGGCTGGGGCCAACGTCCTGACTTTC
>NA|TRBV2|TRBJ2-5|NA
CASRTSGSQETQYF
TGTGCCAGCAGGACGTCAGGCAGCCAAGAGACCCAGTACTTC
>NA|TRBV7-9|TRBJ2-2|few
CASSKPRSPRAWELFF
TGTGCCAGCAGCAAACCGCGCTCCCCGAGGGCCTGGGAGCTGTTTTTT
>TRBD1|TRBV10-3|TRBJ2-7|NA
CAIRGTGVSYEQYF
TGTGCCATCAGGGGGACAGGGGTCTCCTACGAGCAGTACTTC
>NA|TRBV27|TRBJ1-2|NA
CASSLSSGFNYGYTF
TGTGCCAGCAGTTTATCCTCGGGGTTTAACTATGGCTACACCTTC
>NA|TRBV3-1/TRBV3-2|TRBJ2-5|NA
CASSPFRSQETQYF
TGTGCCAGCAGCCCCTTTCGGAGCCAAGAGACCCAGTACTTC
>NA|TRBV27|TRBJ1-1|NA
CASSAGGFTEAFF
TGTGCCAGCAGCGCGGGGGGGTTCACTGAAGCTTTCTTT
>NA|TRBV7-6|TRBJ2-7|once
CASTLLGEGSEQYF
TGTGCCAGCACCCTCTTAGGTGAGGGATCCGAGCAGTACTTC
>NA|TRBV4-1|TRBJ2-1|NA
CASSQGQGSYNEQFF
TGCGCCAGCAGCCAAGGGCAGGGCTCCTACAATGAGCAGTTCTTC